The source of this T cell receptor (beta chain) is a study of tumor-infiltrating lymphocytes in primary liver carcinoma. The CDR3 has 15 residues. Germline CDR1 reads LGHNA; CDR2 reads YNFKEQ. General study findings and limits: Tumors carried a top-250-clone fraction significantly exceeding that of blood (p = 0.039). Lower overlap was observed for tumor-adjacent and tumor-blood pairs relative to tumor region pairs.

From approximately 530 ng of total RNA, TCR beta-specific cDNA was reverse-transcribed using a constant-region primer. Three-round nested multiplex PCR performed with slightly modified ARM-PCR produced the TCR beta libraries. Each of the first two PCR rounds ran about 9 cycles with TRBV1-TRBV30 forward and C-beta reverse primers. MiXCR was run by TCRdb on the multiplex PCR reads, yielding one entry per CDR3 protein. The table records about 74,000 distinct CDR3 sequences, roughly three quarters of them present only once. RNA and DNA were co-extracted from approximately 20-30 mg of unsorted bulk tissue. Chronic HBV infection was present in the patients, who were treatment-naive. As concerns this clonotype: Its antigen is unidentified. The conserved phenylalanine or tryptophan normally closing the CDR3 is absent here, so this likely arose from a read error.

This sequence was found in a man aged 40-50 years with primary liver carcinoma and hepatitis B virus infection. V is TRBV4-2 and J is TRBJ2-3; TRBD2 might be the D (5 bases). The sequencing input was liver tumor tissue from sampling region 4. As for subset: tumor region T4, right-lateral pole. The CDR3 sequence is CAISQDTGSIDTQYY. For the CDR3, the DNA is TGTGCCATCAGCCAAGATACGGGAAGCATAGATACGCAGTATTAT.